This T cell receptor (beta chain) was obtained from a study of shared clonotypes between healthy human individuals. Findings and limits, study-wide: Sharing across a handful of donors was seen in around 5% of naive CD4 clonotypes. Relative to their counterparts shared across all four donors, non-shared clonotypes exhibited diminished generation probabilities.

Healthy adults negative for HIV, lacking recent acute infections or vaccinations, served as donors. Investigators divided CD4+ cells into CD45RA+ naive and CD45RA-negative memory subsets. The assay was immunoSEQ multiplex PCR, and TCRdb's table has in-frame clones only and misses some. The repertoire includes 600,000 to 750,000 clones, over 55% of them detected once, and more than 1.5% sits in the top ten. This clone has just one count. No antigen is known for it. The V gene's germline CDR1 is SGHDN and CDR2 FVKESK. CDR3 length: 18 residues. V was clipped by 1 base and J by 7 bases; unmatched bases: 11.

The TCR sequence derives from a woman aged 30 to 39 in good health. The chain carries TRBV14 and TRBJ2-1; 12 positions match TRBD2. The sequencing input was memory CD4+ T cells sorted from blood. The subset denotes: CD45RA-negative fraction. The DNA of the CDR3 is TGTGCCAGCAGCCAAGGGGGAATTCTAGCGGGAGGGCCAAATGAGCAGTTCTTC. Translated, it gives CASSQGGILAGGPNEQFF.